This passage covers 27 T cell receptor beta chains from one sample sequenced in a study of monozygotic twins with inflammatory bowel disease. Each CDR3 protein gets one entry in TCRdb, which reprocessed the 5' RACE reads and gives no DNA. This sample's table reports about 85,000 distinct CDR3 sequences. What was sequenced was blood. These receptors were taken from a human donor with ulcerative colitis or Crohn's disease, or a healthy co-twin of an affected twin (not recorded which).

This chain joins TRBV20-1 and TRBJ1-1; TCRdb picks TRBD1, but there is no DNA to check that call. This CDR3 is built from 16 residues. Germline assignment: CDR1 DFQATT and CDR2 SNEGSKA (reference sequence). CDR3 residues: CSAGRRDRNPNTEAFF.

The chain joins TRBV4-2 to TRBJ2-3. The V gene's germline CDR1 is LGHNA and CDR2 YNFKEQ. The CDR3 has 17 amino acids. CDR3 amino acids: CASSQEYRQTSTDTQYF.

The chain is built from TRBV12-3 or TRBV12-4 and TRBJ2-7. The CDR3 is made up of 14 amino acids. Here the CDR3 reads CASRRTARGYEQYF.

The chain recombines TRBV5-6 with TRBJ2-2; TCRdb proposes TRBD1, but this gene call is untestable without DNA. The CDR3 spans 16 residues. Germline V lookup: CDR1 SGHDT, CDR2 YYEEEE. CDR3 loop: CASSGLRDRPAGELFF.

The CDR3 spells CASSPDGNTEAFF. The chain employs TRBV7-2 and TRBJ1-1. Germline V gene lookup returns CDR1 SGHTA and CDR2 FQGNSA. CDR3 length: 13 residues.

The CDR3 protein is CAISHEVAGTGELFF. The V call is TRBV10-3, the J call TRBJ2-2. The CDR3 is made up of 15 amino acids. Germline V lookup: CDR1 ENHRY, CDR2 SYGVKD.

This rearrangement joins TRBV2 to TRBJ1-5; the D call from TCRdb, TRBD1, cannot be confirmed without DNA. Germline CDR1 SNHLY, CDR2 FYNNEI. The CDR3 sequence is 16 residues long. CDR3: CASSKDRDRSNQPQHF.

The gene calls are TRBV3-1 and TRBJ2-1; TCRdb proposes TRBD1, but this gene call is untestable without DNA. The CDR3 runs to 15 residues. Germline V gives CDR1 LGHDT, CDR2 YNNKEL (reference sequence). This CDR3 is CASSQGTGGYNEQFF.

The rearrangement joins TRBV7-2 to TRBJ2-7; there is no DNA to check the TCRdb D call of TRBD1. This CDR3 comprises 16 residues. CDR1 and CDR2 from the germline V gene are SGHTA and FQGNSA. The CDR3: CASSLRGRPLSYEQYF.

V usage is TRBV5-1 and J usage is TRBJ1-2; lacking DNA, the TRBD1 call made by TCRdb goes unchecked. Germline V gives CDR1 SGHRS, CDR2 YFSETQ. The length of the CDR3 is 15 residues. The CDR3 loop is CASSLGDRESYGYTF. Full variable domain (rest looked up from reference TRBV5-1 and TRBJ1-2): KAGVTQTPRYLIKTRGQQVTLSCSPISGHRSVSWYQQTPGQGLQFLFEYFSETQRNKGNFPGRFSGRQFSNSRSEMNVSTLELGDSALYLCASSLGDRESYGYTFGSGTRLTVV.

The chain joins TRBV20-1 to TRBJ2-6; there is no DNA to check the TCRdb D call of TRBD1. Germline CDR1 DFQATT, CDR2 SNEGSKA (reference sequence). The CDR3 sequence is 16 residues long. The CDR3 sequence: CSARGGWSSGANVLTF.

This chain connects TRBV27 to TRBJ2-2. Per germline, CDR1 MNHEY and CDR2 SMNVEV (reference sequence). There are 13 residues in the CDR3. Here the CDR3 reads CASSPYTTGELFF.

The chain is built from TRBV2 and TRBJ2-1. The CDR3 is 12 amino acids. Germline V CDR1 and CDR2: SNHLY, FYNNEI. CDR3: CASSEWVNEQFF.

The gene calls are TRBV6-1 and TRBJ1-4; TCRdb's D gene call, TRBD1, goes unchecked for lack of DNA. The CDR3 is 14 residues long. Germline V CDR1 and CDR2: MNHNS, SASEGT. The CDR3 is CASRTGGWVEKLFF.

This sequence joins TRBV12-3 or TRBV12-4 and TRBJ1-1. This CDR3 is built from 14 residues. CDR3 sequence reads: CASSLNLYLTEAFF.

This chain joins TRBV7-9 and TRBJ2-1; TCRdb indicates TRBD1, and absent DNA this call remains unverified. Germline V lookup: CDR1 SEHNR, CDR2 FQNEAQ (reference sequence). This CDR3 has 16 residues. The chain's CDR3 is CASSFTGRGTYNEQFF.

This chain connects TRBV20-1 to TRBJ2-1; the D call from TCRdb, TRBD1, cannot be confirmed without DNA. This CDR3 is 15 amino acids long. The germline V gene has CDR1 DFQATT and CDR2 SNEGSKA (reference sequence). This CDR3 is CSASSTDRVYNEQFF.

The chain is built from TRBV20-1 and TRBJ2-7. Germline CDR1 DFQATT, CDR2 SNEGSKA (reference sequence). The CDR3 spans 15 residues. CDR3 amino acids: CSAPKASENSYEQYF.

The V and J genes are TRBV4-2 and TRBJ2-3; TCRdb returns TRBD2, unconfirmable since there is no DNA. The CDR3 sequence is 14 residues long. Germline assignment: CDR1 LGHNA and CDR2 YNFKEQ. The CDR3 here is CASSQERVGDTQYF.

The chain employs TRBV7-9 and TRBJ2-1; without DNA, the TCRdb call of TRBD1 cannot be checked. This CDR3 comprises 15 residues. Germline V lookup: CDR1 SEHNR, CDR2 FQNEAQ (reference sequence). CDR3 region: CASSPVGRWYNEQFF.

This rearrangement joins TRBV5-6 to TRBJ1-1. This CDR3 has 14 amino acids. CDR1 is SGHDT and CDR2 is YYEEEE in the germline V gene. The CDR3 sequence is CASSSVDRNTEAFF.

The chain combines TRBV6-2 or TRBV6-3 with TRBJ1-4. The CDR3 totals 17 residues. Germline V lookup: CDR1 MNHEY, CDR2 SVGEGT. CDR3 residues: CASSYSGPLSTNEKLFF.

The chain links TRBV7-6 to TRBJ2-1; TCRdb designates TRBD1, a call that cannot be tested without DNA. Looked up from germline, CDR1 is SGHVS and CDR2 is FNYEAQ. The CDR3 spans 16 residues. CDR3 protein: CASSFITGDMVDEQFF.

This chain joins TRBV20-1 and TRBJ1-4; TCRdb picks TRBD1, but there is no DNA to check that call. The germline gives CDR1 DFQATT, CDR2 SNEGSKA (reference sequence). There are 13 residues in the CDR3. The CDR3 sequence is CSATGVVNEKLFF.

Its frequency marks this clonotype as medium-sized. CDR3 sequence: CASSPPGLAAGTGELFF. The chain uses TRBV18 and TRBJ2-2; the D call of TRBD2 rests on TCRdb alone, since no DNA is present to check it. This CDR3 spans 17 amino acids. Germline lookup yields CDR1 KGHSH and CDR2 LQKENI.

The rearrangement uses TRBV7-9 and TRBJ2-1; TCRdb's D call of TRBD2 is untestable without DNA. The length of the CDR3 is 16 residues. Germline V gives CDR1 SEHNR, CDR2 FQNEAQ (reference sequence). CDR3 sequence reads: CASSLAAGGSYNEQFF.

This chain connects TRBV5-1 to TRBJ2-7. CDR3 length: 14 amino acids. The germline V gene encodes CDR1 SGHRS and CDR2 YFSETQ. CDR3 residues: CASSEDVLSYEQYF.